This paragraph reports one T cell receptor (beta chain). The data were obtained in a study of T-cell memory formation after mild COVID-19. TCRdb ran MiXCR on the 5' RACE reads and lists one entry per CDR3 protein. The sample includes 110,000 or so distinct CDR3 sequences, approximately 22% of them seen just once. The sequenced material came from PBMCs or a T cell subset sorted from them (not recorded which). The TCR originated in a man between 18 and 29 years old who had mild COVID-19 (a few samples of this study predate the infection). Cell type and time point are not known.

Written as DNA, the CDR3 is TGTGCCAGCAGTTTAGTATCGGGGACAGGCACAGATACGCAGTATTTT. Encoded protein: CASSLVSGTGTDTQYF. This sequence joins TRBV28 and TRBJ2-3; 7 bases align to TRBD1. This CDR3 is 16 amino acids long. The V and J ends lost 2 bases and 1 base, in that order; junction bases with no gene match: 6. Germline CDR1 MDHEN, CDR2 SYDVKM.